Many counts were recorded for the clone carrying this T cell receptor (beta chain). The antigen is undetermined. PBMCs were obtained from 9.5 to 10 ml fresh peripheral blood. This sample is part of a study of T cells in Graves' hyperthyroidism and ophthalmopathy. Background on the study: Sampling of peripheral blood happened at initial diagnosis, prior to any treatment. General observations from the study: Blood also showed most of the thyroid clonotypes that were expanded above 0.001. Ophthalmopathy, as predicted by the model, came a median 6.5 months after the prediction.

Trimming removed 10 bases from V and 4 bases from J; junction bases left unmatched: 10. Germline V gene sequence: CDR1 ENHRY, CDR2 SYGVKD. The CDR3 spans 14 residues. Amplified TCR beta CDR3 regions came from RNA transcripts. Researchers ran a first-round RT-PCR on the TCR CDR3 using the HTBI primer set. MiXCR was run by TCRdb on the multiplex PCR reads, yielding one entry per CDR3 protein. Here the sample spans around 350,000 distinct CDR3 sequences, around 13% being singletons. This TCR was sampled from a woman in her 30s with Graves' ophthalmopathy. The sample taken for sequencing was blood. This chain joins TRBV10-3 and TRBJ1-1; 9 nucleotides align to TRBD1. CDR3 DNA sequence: TGTGCCAGCAAAGAAGCGACAGGGGGCACTGAAGCTTTCTTT. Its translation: CASKEATGGTEAFF.